Below, one TCR beta chain is given with its context. Its antigen is not yet known. No base qualities exist here, and no much larger clone lies one base off it. Receptor libraries were prepared by the immunoSEQ multiplex PCR assay. Entries here come from immuneACCESS through TCRdb and include only in-frame sequences with V and J called. Some clones fail to appear in such tables; in the studies checked, an unresolved V gene covers under half of the shortfall, and the cause of the remainder is unknown. The sample data list around 80,000 clones, and roughly nine tenths of these were observed just once. Of the sample, roughly 2.5% is held by the ten largest clones. This sample was included in a study of T cell changes during pregnancy in multiple sclerosis (dated by TCRdb to between 2018 and 2021). Describing the broader study: The study examined how the T cell repertoire changed over the course of pregnancy in women with multiple sclerosis.

The V end gives up 3 bases and the J end 7 bases, leaving 8 bases in the junction not matched to a gene. Taken from cysteine to phenylalanine, the CDR3 has 15 residues. Only the CDR3 DNA stays, 45 bases, in frame from base 1. Taken from the germline V gene, the CDR1 and CDR2 loops are SGHAT and FQNNGV. The V and J segments used are TRBV11-2 and TRBJ2-2; TRBD1 agrees with 7 junctional bases. The receptor's source is a female donor with multiple sclerosis, enrolled in a pregnancy study. The sequencing used peripheral blood, collected before pregnancy. The CDR3 protein: CASSFPRGRVGELFF. The nucleotide sequence reads TGTGCCAGCAGCTTCCCGAGGGGGCGCGTCGGGGAGCTGTTTTTT. Beyond the CDR3, the reference TRBV11-2 and TRBJ2-2 genes provide the residues; the full variable domain reads: EAGVAQSPRYKIIEKRQSVAFWCNPISGHATLYWYQQILGQGPKLLIQFQNNGVVDDSQLPKDRFSAERLKGVDSTLKIQPAKLEDSAVYLCASSFPRGRVGELFFGEGSRLTVL.